These 30 T cell receptor beta chains originate from one sample sequenced in a study of monozygotic twins with inflammatory bowel disease. TCRdb reprocessed the 5' RACE reads and reports one entry per CDR3 protein, with no DNA. In all, the sample yields more than 100,000 distinct CDR3 sequences. The material sequenced was blood. These receptor sequences come from a human donor with ulcerative colitis or Crohn's disease, or a healthy co-twin of an affected twin (not recorded which).

The V gene is TRBV7-9, the J gene TRBJ2-3; lacking DNA, the TRBD1 call made by TCRdb goes unchecked. The CDR3 totals 14 residues. Germline lookup yields CDR1 SEHNR and CDR2 FQNEAQ (reference sequence). Here the CDR3 reads CASSRRGDADTQYF.

The genes are TRBV29-1 and TRBJ1-5; the D gene TCRdb calls, TRBD1, cannot be checked with no DNA. CDR3 size: 13 residues. The germline CDR1 and CDR2 sequences are SQVTM and ANQGSEA. The CDR3 protein is CSVRGLDNQPQHF.

This chain joins TRBV27 and TRBJ1-6; TCRdb's D gene call, TRBD1, goes unchecked for lack of DNA. Per the germline V gene, CDR1 is MNHEY and CDR2 is SMNVEV (reference sequence). The CDR3 has 15 amino acids. CDR3 loop: CASSEIGDNNSPLHF.

The chain uses TRBV28 and TRBJ2-7; as DNA is missing, the TRBD2 call by TCRdb cannot be tested. The CDR3 has 16 amino acids. The germline gives CDR1 MDHEN, CDR2 SYDVKM. CDR3 region: CASSLSWAQSSYEQYF.

The V and J genes are TRBV7-9 and TRBJ2-5. The CDR3 covers 12 residues. Germline-derived CDR1 and CDR2 are SEHNR and FQNEAQ (reference sequence). This chain's CDR3 is CASSFSWETQYF.

This chain uses TRBV3-1 with TRBJ2-2; TCRdb calls TRBD2, which cannot be checked without DNA. This CDR3 spans 16 amino acids. Looked up from germline, CDR1 is LGHDT and CDR2 is YNNKEL (reference sequence). The CDR3 loop is CASSRTSGRNTGELFF.

The chain joins TRBV19 to TRBJ2-7; without DNA, the TCRdb call of TRBD2 cannot be checked. Germline CDR1 LNHDA, CDR2 SQIVND (reference sequence). The CDR3 consists of 13 residues. CDR3 region: CASSHLGSYEQYF.

The rearrangement joins TRBV20-1 to TRBJ2-1; checking the TCRdb D call of TRBD1 is not possible without DNA. Germline V gives CDR1 DFQATT, CDR2 SNEGSKA (reference sequence). The CDR3 length is 14 residues. The CDR3 protein is CSARITSGGNEQFF.

The V and J genes are TRBV7-2 and TRBJ1-4; the D call of TRBD1 rests on TCRdb alone, since no DNA is present to check it. Germline V gene lookup returns CDR1 SGHTA and CDR2 FQGNSA. The CDR3 extends over 13 amino acids. The CDR3 protein is CASSLPSGQGRTF.

The rearrangement joins TRBV12-3 or TRBV12-4 to TRBJ2-7; the D call of TRBD1 rests on TCRdb alone, since no DNA is present to check it. This CDR3 is 15 amino acids long. This chain's CDR3 is CASSLEGTGAYEQYF.

The V and J genes are TRBV27 and TRBJ2-3; TCRdb calls TRBD1, which cannot be checked without DNA. The CDR3 contains 14 residues. The germline V gene has CDR1 MNHEY and CDR2 SMNVEV (reference sequence). The CDR3 here is CASRFNRGRNTQYF.

The chain is built from TRBV7-2 and TRBJ2-1; the TCRdb call, TRBD2, lacks DNA for checking. In germline, CDR1 is SGHTA, CDR2 FQGNSA. The CDR3 has 16 residues. The CDR3 loop is CASSLGLAGGGNEQFF.

The chain employs TRBV27 and TRBJ1-2; without DNA, the TCRdb call of TRBD1 cannot be checked. This CDR3 has 14 amino acids. The germline gives CDR1 MNHEY, CDR2 SMNVEV (reference sequence). The chain's CDR3 is CASSSNRIVYGYTF.

The rearrangement uses TRBV4-3 and TRBJ1-6; TCRdb picks TRBD1, but there is no DNA to check that call. The CDR3 consists of 19 residues. Germline values: CDR1 LGHNA, CDR2 YSLEER. Here the CDR3 reads CASSQEGDPWDGYNSPLHF.

The V call is TRBV2, the J call TRBJ2-2; TCRdb's D call, TRBD1, is unchecked because there is no DNA. CDR3 length: 17 amino acids. Germline CDR1 reads SNHLY; CDR2 reads FYNNEI. The chain's CDR3 is CATFRDGAPSNTGELFF. Full variable domain (missing parts from reference TRBV2 and TRBJ2-2): EPEVTQTPSHQVTQMGQEVILRCVPISNHLYFYWYRQILGQKVEFLVSFYNNEISEKSEIFDDQFSVERPDGSNFTLKIRSTKLEDSAMYFCATFRDGAPSNTGELFFGEGSRLTVL.

The chain joins TRBV12-3 or TRBV12-4 to TRBJ1-2; as DNA is missing, the TRBD1 call by TCRdb cannot be tested. The CDR3 loop spans 12 amino acids. CDR3 sequence reads: CASSWTGYGYTF.

The chain links TRBV6-5 to TRBJ2-7; the D gene TCRdb calls, TRBD2, cannot be checked with no DNA. The germline gives CDR1 MNHEY, CDR2 SVGAGI. The CDR3 has 18 residues. The CDR3 loop reads CASSSLRGLAGKGDEQYF.

J is TRBJ2-1 and V is TRBV4-3; TCRdb picks TRBD1, but there is no DNA to check that call. The CDR3 covers 20 residues. Germline-derived CDR1 and CDR2 are LGHNA and YSLEER. The CDR3 loop is CASSQVFRQGAPNSYNEQFF.

The CDR3 reads CASSKGGSQNTEAFF. The chain recombines TRBV21-1 with TRBJ1-1. TRBV21-1 is listed as a pseudogene. The CDR3 covers 15 residues.

The chain has TRBV18 and TRBJ2-2; the D call from TCRdb, TRBD2, cannot be confirmed without DNA. The CDR3 spans 15 residues. The germline V gene has CDR1 KGHSH and CDR2 LQKENI. CDR3 sequence: CASSAGTRSTGELFF.

The genes are TRBV12-3 or TRBV12-4 and TRBJ2-2; absent DNA, TCRdb's TRBD1 call cannot be checked. CDR3 length equals 13 residues. This chain's CDR3 is CASSPGTAGELFF.

V and J are TRBV6-2 or TRBV6-3 and TRBJ2-7; TCRdb's D gene call, TRBD1, goes unchecked for lack of DNA. Per germline, CDR1 MNHEY and CDR2 SVGEGT. This CDR3 region has 14 residues. Here the CDR3 reads CASVSLDRIYEQYF.

The chain employs TRBV5-6 and TRBJ2-7; TCRdb designates TRBD2, a call that cannot be tested without DNA. Per the germline V gene, CDR1 is SGHDT and CDR2 is YYEEEE. The CDR3 is made up of 14 amino acids. The chain's CDR3 is CASTRSGSTYEQYF. Full variable domain (missing parts from reference TRBV5-6 and TRBJ2-7): DAGVTQSPTHLIKTRGQQVTLRCSPKSGHDTVSWYQQALGQGPQFIFQYYEEEERQRGNFPDRFSGHQFPNYSSELNVNALLLGDSALYLCASTRSGSTYEQYFGPGTRLTVT.

The V and J genes are TRBV27 and TRBJ2-7; the TCRdb call, TRBD2, lacks DNA for checking. Looked up from germline, CDR1 is MNHEY and CDR2 is SMNVEV (reference sequence). This CDR3 is built from 17 residues. CDR3 amino acids: CASSLFGTSGVAYEQYF.

This chain connects TRBV20-1 to TRBJ1-6; the TRBD1 assignment by TCRdb is unverifiable without DNA. Germline assignment: CDR1 DFQATT and CDR2 SNEGSKA (reference sequence). The CDR3 covers 15 residues. The CDR3 protein is CSAPGGTGFYSPLHF.

The chain employs TRBV30 and TRBJ2-1; TCRdb outputs TRBD1, but without DNA this stays unchecked. The length of the CDR3 is 15 residues. Germline-derived CDR1 and CDR2 are GTSNPN and SVGIG (reference sequence). CDR3 loop: CAWGRGGGVYDEQFF. Variable domain in full (rest from reference TRBV30 and TRBJ2-1): SQTIHQWPATLVQPVGSPLSLECTVEGTSNPNLYWYRQAAGRGLQLLFYSVGIGQISSEVPQNLSASRPQDRQFILSSKKLLLSDSGFYLCAWGRGGGVYDEQFFGPGTRLTVL.

This chain joins TRBV30 and TRBJ2-3; with no DNA, the TCRdb D assignment of TRBD2 cannot be verified. The CDR3 has 11 amino acids. Per germline, CDR1 GTSNPN and CDR2 SVGIG (reference sequence). The CDR3 spells CACIAADTQYF.

The CDR3 sequence: CSAAGTHEQYF. V is TRBV20-1 and J is TRBJ2-7; the TCRdb D gene call, TRBD2, has no DNA to confirm it. The V gene's germline CDR1 is DFQATT and CDR2 SNEGSKA (reference sequence). The CDR3 spans 11 residues.

This chain uses TRBV19 with TRBJ1-1. The CDR3 consists of 13 residues. Germline CDR1 LNHDA, CDR2 SQIVND (reference sequence). The CDR3 loop is CASTWSLSTEAFF.

The CDR3 is CSASPWTSGGKETQYF. The rearrangement uses TRBV20-1 and TRBJ2-5; TCRdb outputs TRBD2, but without DNA this stays unchecked. Germline CDR1 DFQATT, CDR2 SNEGSKA (reference sequence). This CDR3 comprises 16 residues.